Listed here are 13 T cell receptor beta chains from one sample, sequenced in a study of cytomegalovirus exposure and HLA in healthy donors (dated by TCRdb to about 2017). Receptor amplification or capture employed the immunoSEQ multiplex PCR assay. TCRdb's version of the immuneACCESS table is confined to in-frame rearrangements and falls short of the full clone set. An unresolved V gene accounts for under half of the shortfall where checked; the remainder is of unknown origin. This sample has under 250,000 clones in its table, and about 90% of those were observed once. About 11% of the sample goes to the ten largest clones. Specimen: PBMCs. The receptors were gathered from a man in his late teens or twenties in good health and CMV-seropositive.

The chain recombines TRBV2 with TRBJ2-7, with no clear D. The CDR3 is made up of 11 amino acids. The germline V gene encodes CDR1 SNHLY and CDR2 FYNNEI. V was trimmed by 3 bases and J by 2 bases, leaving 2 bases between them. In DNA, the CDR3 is TGTGCCAGCAGTGATACCTACGAGCAGTACTTC. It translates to CASSDTYEQYF.

This CDR3 is CSVGSGYLNYGYTF. The CDR3 nucleotides are TGCAGCGTCGGGTCAGGGTACCTTAACTATGGCTACACCTTC. J is TRBJ1-2 and V is TRBV29-1, with D perhaps matching TRBD1 (5 bases). CDR1 and CDR2 (germline): SQVTM, ANQGSEA. V lost 6 bases, J lost 1 base, and 15 bases lay in between. The CDR3 contains 14 residues.

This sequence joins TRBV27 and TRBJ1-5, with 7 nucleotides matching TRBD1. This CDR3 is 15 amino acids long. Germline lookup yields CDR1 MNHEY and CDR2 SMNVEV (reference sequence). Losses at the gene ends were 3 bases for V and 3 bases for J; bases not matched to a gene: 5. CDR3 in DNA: TGTGCCAGCAGTTTTAGGGGACAGATCAATCAGCCCCAGCATTTT. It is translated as CASSFRGQINQPQHF.

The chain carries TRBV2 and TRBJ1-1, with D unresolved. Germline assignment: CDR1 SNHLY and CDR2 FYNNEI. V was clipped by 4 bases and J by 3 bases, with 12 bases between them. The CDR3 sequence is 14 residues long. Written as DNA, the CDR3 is TGTGCCAGCAGTGGGCCCTGGCAGGACACTGAAGCTTTCTTT. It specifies CASSGPWQDTEAFF.

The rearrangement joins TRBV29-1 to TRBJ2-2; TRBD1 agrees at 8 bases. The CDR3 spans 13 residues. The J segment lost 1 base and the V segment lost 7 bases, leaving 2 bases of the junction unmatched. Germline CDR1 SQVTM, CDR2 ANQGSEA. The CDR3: CSAGTGNTGELFF. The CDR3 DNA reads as TGCAGCGCCGGGACAGGGAACACCGGGGAGCTGTTTTTT.

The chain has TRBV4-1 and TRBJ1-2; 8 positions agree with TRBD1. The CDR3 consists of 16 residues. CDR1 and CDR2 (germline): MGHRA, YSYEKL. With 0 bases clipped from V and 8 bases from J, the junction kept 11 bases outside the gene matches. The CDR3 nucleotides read TGCGCCAGCAGCCAAGATCCCGCAGGGGGCGCGAGGGGCTACACCTTC. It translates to CASSQDPAGGARGYTF.

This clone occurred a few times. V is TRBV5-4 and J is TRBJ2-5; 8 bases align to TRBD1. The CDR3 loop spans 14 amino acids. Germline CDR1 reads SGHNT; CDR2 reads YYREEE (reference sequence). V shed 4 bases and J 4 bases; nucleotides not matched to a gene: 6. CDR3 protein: CASSPDRVAETQYF. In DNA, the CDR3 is TGTGCCAGCAGCCCGGACAGGGTGGCAGAGACCCAGTACTTC.

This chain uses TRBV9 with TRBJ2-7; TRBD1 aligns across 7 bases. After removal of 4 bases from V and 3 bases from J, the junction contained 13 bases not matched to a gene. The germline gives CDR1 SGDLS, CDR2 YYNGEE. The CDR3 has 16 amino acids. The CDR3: CASSPLAGTVNYEQYF. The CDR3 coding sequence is TGTGCCAGCAGCCCCCTAGCCGGGACAGTCAACTACGAGCAGTACTTC.

CDR3 coding DNA: TGTGCCAGCAGTACGACTAGTAGGATAGGCTACGAGCAGTACTTC. Its translation is CASSTTSRIGYEQYF. The chain couples TRBV28 to TRBJ2-7; TRBD2 is a possible D gene (6 bases). The V and J ends lost 5 bases and 3 bases respectively, with 17 bases between them. This CDR3 contains 15 residues. Germline CDR1 MDHEN, CDR2 SYDVKM.

The CDR3 loop is CASSLVGQWDSGANVLTF. For the CDR3, the DNA is TGTGCCAGCAGCTTAGTGGGCCAATGGGACTCTGGGGCCAACGTCCTGACTTTC. The chain has TRBV11-2 and TRBJ2-6; no firm D call. The length of the CDR3 is 18 residues. Trimming removed 1 base at V and 0 bases at J, with 13 bases between. Germline values: CDR1 SGHAT, CDR2 FQNNGV.

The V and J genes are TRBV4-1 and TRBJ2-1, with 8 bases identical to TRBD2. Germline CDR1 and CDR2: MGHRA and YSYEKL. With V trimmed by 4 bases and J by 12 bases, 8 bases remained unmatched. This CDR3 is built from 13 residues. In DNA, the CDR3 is TGCGCCAGCAGCCCCCCGGGAGGGCTAAGGCAGTTCTTC. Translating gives CASSPPGGLRQFF.

In nucleotides, the CDR3 is TGTGCCAGCAGCGCCCTTTTGGCCAGGAGGACTGAAGCTTTCTTT. It is translated as CASSALLARRTEAFF. The rearrangement joins TRBV5-5 to TRBJ1-1; D is uncertain. The germline V and J ends were trimmed by 4 bases and 5 bases, with 18 bases remaining between them. The CDR3 totals 15 residues. Germline CDR1 is SGHKS and CDR2 is YYEKEE (reference sequence).

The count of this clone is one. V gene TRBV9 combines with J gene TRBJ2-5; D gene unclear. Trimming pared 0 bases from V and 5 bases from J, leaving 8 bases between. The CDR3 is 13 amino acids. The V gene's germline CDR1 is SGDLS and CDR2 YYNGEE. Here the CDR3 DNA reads TGTGCCAGCAGCGTAGGACTGGAGGAGACCCAGTACTTC. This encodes CASSVGLEETQYF.